This T cell receptor (beta chain) emerged from a study of T cells in tuberculosis. Looking at the study overall: A South African cohort included IGRA-negative adolescents, latently infected IGRA-positive adolescents and adults with active tuberculosis. PBMC were archived before or within 7 days of starting treatment. The study, taken as a whole, reports: Active tuberculosis patients had shorter CDR3-alpha; the beta difference was nonsignificant.

Time point: new active TB diagnosis, blood taken before or within 7 days of starting treatment. Concerning this clone itself: The antigen is unknown.

Sequencing was performed with immunoSEQ multiplex PCR; in TCRdb, only in-frame clones are kept and a portion is missing. The repertoire includes 47,000 or so clones, roughly 96% of them detected once, and 1.4% sits in the top ten. V was trimmed by 5 bases and J by 0 bases, leaving 10 bases between them. Germline V lookup: CDR1 SGHRS, CDR2 YFSETQ. The CDR3 extends over 14 amino acids. V gene TRBV5-1 combines with J gene TRBJ2-3; D gene unclear. The receptor was isolated from an adult with tuberculosis. The material was PBMCs, obtained at tuberculosis diagnosis. The CDR3 DNA follows: TGCGCCAGCAGGATACGGGTGAGCACAGATACGCAGTATTTT. Amino acid sequence: CASRIRVSTDTQYF.